These 27 T cell receptor beta chains were all obtained from the same sample, sequenced in a study of blood T cell repertoires in COVID-19. This table comes from immunoSEQ multiplex PCR, and its TCRdb copy is limited to in-frame clones, with some not included. The sample lists more than 150,000 clones, roughly four fifths occurring once. The sequencing sample was made of peripheral blood. All receptors come from a woman between 40 and 55 years old with acute or convalescent COVID-19.

In this sample, this clone turned up once. CDR3 residues: CASSSPSTQQYF. The CDR3 coding sequence is TGCGCCAGCAGCTCGCCGTCTACCCAACAGTACTTC. V usage is TRBV5-1 and J usage is TRBJ2-7; D gene ambiguous. V shed 3 bases and J shed 10 bases, with 14 bases lying between them. CDR1 is SGHRS and CDR2 is YFSETQ in the germline V gene. The CDR3 runs 12 residues.

This clone has just a few counts. The rearrangement uses TRBV6-5 and TRBJ1-1; D is perhaps TRBD1 (5 bases). Germline CDR1 reads MNHEY; CDR2 reads SVGAGI. Trimming took off 6 bases at V and 10 bases at J, with 15 bases between the two ends. The CDR3 has 12 amino acids. The CDR3 protein is CASSYPLGGAFF. CDR3 DNA sequence: TGTGCCAGCAGCTACCCTCTGGGGGGAGCTTTCTTT.

This clone was found many times. V and J are TRBV7-9 and TRBJ2-5, with D hard to call. The CDR3 length is 14 residues. The germline V gene has CDR1 SEHNR and CDR2 FQNEAQ (reference sequence). The ends were cut back, 4 bases at V and 5 bases at J, with 14 bases in the middle. This CDR3 reads CASSSRLAAETQYF. In DNA form, the CDR3 reads TGTGCCAGCAGCTCCCGACTGGCGGCGGAGACCCAGTACTTC.

The CDR3 here is CASSYSIGQSNVLTF. The CDR3 nucleotides are TGTGCCAGCAGTTACTCGATCGGACAGTCCAACGTCCTGACTTTC. The chain uses TRBV6-5 and TRBJ2-6; D possibly corresponds to TRBD1 (6 bases). Germline-derived CDR1 and CDR2 are MNHEY and SVGAGI. Trimming cost V 0 bases and J 8 bases, with 11 bases left between them. The CDR3 covers 15 residues.

This clone was seen a handful of times. The chain recombines TRBV7-9 with TRBJ1-3, with 7 nucleotides matching TRBD1. Germline trimming cut 5 bases from V and 0 bases from J; bases unmatched to any gene: 1. CDR1 and CDR2 from the germline V gene are SEHNR and FQNEAQ (reference sequence). CDR3 length: 14 amino acids. This chain's CDR3 is CASSGTVSGNTIYF. CDR3 nucleotide sequence: TGTGCCAGCAGCGGGACAGTCTCTGGAAACACCATATATTTT.

The gene calls are TRBV6-4 and TRBJ2-1, with a possible D match to TRBD2 (7 bases). Germline V gives CDR1 MRHNA, CDR2 SNTAGT. The CDR3 is 16 residues long. Trimming removed 6 bases at V and 0 bases at J, with 15 bases between. The DNA for the CDR3 is TGTGCCAGCAGCTACGGGGGCGGGAGCTCCTACAATGAGCAGTTCTTC. It is translated as CASSYGGGSSYNEQFF.

This chain connects TRBV19 to TRBJ2-1; no clear D. The V gene's germline CDR1 is LNHDA and CDR2 SQIVND (reference sequence). CDR3 length equals 13 residues. The germline V and J ends were trimmed by 5 bases and 3 bases, with 8 bases remaining between them. CDR3 sequence: CASSFINYNEQFF. The CDR3 bases are TGTGCCAGTAGTTTTATTAACTACAATGAGCAGTTCTTC. The entire variable domain, with the rest obtained from reference TRBV19 and TRBJ2-1, is as follows: DGGITQSPKYLFRKEGQNVTLSCEQNLNHDAMYWYRQDPGQGLRLIYYSQIVNDFQKGDIAEGYSVSREKKESFPLTVTSAQKNPTAFYLCASSFINYNEQFFGPGTRLTVL.

The CDR3 sequence is CAWSVFFRETQYF. The CDR3 DNA follows: TGTGCCTGGAGTGTATTCTTCCGAGAGACCCAGTACTTC. The rearrangement joins TRBV30 to TRBJ2-5, with no clear D. Per germline, CDR1 GTSNPN and CDR2 SVGIG (reference sequence). Deletions cut 0 bases from V and 4 bases from J, with 9 bases between. This CDR3 is built from 13 residues.

This clone has a single count. The chain recombines TRBV24-1 with TRBJ2-5; 8 nucleotides agree with TRBD2. Looked up from germline, CDR1 is KGHDR and CDR2 is SFDVKD. This CDR3 contains 16 residues. V gave up 5 bases and J gave up 2 bases; unmatched junction bases: 9. DNA for the CDR3: TGTGCCACCAGTGCCGGGGTAGCGGGGTGGCAAGAGACCCAGTACTTC. Protein sequence: CATSAGVAGWQETQYF.

This chain connects TRBV27 to TRBJ2-1, with 8 nucleotides matching TRBD1. Germline lookup yields CDR1 MNHEY and CDR2 SMNVEV (reference sequence). The ends lost 6 bases at V and 10 bases at J; junction bases unmatched: 14. CDR3 length equals 15 residues. The CDR3 protein is CASRQGFRWDREQFF. The DNA of the CDR3 is TGTGCCAGCAGACAGGGCTTCCGTTGGGACAGGGAGCAGTTCTTC.

This clone has only a few counts. The chain links TRBV18 to TRBJ1-2; 9 nucleotides match TRBD1. The CDR3 is 13 amino acids. Germline CDR1 and CDR2: KGHSH and LQKENI. V trimming: 2 bases; J trimming: 5 bases; junction bases outside the gene matches: 0. DNA for the CDR3: TGTGCCAGCTCACCAGACAGGGGGTATGGCTACACCTTC. This translates into CASSPDRGYGYTF.

This clone was detected many times. The V gene is TRBV28, the J gene TRBJ2-7, with 7 nucleotides matching TRBD1. Trimming took 5 bases from V and 6 from J; bases not matched to a gene: 13. Germline V gives CDR1 MDHEN, CDR2 SYDVKM. The CDR3 totals 15 residues. The CDR3 DNA reads as TGTGCCAGCAGTCCCCCAGACAGGGCGGTGGGCGAGCAGTACTTC. Protein sequence: CASSPPDRAVGEQYF.

The count of this clone is one. This sequence joins TRBV24-1 and TRBJ2-7; D is uncertain. The CDR3 sequence is 11 residues long. The germline V gene has CDR1 KGHDR and CDR2 SFDVKD. The ends were cut back, 7 bases at V and 3 bases at J, with 6 bases in the middle. CDR3 amino acids: CATSQNYEQYF. DNA of the CDR3: TGTGCCACCAGCCAGAACTACGAGCAGTACTTC.

This clone is a singleton in its sample. This chain joins TRBV19 and TRBJ1-2; 7 bases align to TRBD1. This CDR3 region has 17 residues. The germline V gene encodes CDR1 LNHDA and CDR2 SQIVND (reference sequence). V shed 3 bases and J 7 bases; nucleotides not matched to a gene: 17. CDR3 DNA: TGTGCCAGTAGTATTATGTACGGCCATCTGGACAGGATTGGCTACACCTTC. Amino acids: CASSIMYGHLDRIGYTF.

The gene calls are TRBV28 and TRBJ1-1, with 7 bases fitting TRBD1. The CDR3 is 15 residues long. The germline V gene has CDR1 MDHEN and CDR2 SYDVKM. V gave up 5 bases and J gave up 7 bases; unmatched junction bases: 13. CDR3 bases: TGTGCCAGCAGTACCCCCACCGGGACAGTGAATGAAGCTTTCTTT. This codes for CASSTPTGTVNEAFF. Together with reference TRBV28 and TRBJ1-1, the CDR3 gives the full variable domain: DVKVTQSSRYLVKRTGEKVFLECVQDMDHENMFWYRQDPGLGLRLIYFSYDVKMKEKGDIPEGYSVSREKKERFSLILESASTNQTSMYLCASSTPTGTVNEAFFGQGTRLTVV.

This chain uses TRBV25-1 with TRBJ1-2, with D possibly TRBD1 on 6 matching bases. Deletions cut 8 bases from V and 8 bases from J, with 21 bases between. This CDR3 is built from 14 residues. CDR1 MGHDK and CDR2 SYGVNS come from the germline V gene. DNA for the CDR3: TGTGCCAGCCGTGGGGGACACTGGGGGTACGGCTACACCTTC. It specifies CASRGGHWGYGYTF.

In DNA form, the CDR3 reads TGCAGCGTTGACGGGGTTGAGCAGTTCTTC. Protein product: CSVDGVEQFF. This rearrangement joins TRBV29-1 to TRBJ2-1; weak D call: TRBD2 (5 bases). Per the germline V gene, CDR1 is SQVTM and CDR2 is ANQGSEA. V lost 3 bases to trimming and J lost 9 bases, with 6 bases between them. There are 10 residues in the CDR3.

This chain connects TRBV28 to TRBJ1-2, with TRBD1 matching 9 bases. The CDR3 runs 15 residues. V lost 5 bases, J lost 7 bases, and 11 bases stayed unmatched. CDR1 and CDR2 (germline): MDHEN, SYDVKM. The CDR3 loop is CASSSVGTGIAGYTF. The CDR3 DNA is TGTGCCAGCAGTAGCGTGGGGACAGGGATAGCTGGCTACACCTTC.

The chain combines TRBV19 with TRBJ1-4, with D hard to call. The germline V gene has CDR1 LNHDA and CDR2 SQIVND (reference sequence). The CDR3 spans 15 residues. The ends were cut back, 6 bases at V and 0 bases at J, with 11 bases in the middle. CDR3 region: CASRRPGATNEKLFF. The CDR3 DNA follows: TGTGCCAGTAGAAGACCAGGTGCAACTAATGAAAAACTGTTTTTT. Full variable domain (remainder filled in from reference TRBV19 and TRBJ1-4): DGGITQSPKYLFRKEGQNVTLSCEQNLNHDAMYWYRQDPGQGLRLIYYSQIVNDFQKGDIAEGYSVSREKKESFPLTVTSAQKNPTAFYLCASRRPGATNEKLFFGSGTQLSVL.

The chain combines TRBV10-3 with TRBJ1-2, with TRBD1 as a possible D gene (5 bases). This CDR3 contains 16 residues. Between the trimmed V and J ends, which lost 6 bases and 3 bases, there was a span of 20 bases. Per germline, CDR1 ENHRY and CDR2 SYGVKD. CDR3 nucleotide sequence: TGTGCCATCAGCCTTAACAGCGACAGTCAGCACTATGGCTACACCTTC. Protein: CAISLNSDSQHYGYTF.

The rearrangement links TRBV7-2 to TRBJ2-1; 11 bases match TRBD2. CDR3 size: 18 residues. Germline V lookup: CDR1 SGHTA, CDR2 FQGNSA. After removal of 1 base from V and 3 bases from J, the junction contained 8 bases not matched to a gene. CDR3: CASSLEMTSGINYNEQFF. CDR3 sequence (DNA): TGTGCCAGCAGCTTAGAGATGACTAGCGGGATCAACTACAATGAGCAGTTCTTC.

A single count supports this clone. The rearrangement joins TRBV7-6 to TRBJ2-5, with 10 bases identical to TRBD1. Losses at the gene ends were 4 bases for V and 5 bases for J; bases not matched to a gene: 13. The germline CDR1 and CDR2 sequences are SGHVS and FNYEAQ. This CDR3 contains 17 residues. CDR3 DNA: TGTGCCAGCAGCTCTGGACAGGGGGTGAGAGTCTTTGAGACCCAGTACTTC. Translation: CASSSGQGVRVFETQYF.

V is TRBV20-1 and J is TRBJ1-3; D not resolved. This CDR3 is built from 11 residues. The germline V gene has CDR1 DFQATT and CDR2 SNEGSKA (reference sequence). The V gene lost 6 bases and the J gene lost 3 bases, with 6 bases spanning the gap. Written as DNA, the CDR3 is TGCAGTGCCCCCCTTGGAAACACCATATATTTT. It is translated as CSAPLGNTIYF.

The chain is built from TRBV7-9 and TRBJ1-3; TRBD1 is a possible D gene (5 bases). CDR1 is SEHNR and CDR2 is FQNEAQ in the germline V gene (reference sequence). The length of the CDR3 is 15 residues. V was pared by 2 bases and J by 2 bases, with 10 bases between. CDR3 residues: CASSLFGGTGNTIYF. As DNA, the CDR3 is TGTGCCAGCAGCTTATTCGGGGGTACTGGAAACACCATATATTTT.

The chain uses TRBV11-3 and TRBJ2-7; 8 bases are a match to TRBD2. V dropped 0 bases and J dropped 2; count of bases not matched to a gene: 0. The CDR3 is 14 amino acids. CDR1 is SGHNT, CDR2 YENEEA, per germline. CDR3 DNA: TGTGCCAGCAGCTTAGAAGCGGGAGCCTACGAGCAGTACTTC. This translates into CASSLEAGAYEQYF.

This clone was seen more than once but under ten times. The chain carries TRBV6-5 and TRBJ2-7; weak D call: TRBD2 (5 bases). V was pared by 8 bases and J by 7 bases, with 24 bases between. The CDR3 runs to 15 residues. Germline lookup yields CDR1 MNHEY and CDR2 SVGAGI. The CDR3 coding sequence is TGTGCCAGCGGGAGACCCGGTTTAATTGGCGGGGAGCAGTACTTC. It yields the protein CASGRPGLIGGEQYF.

The count of this clone is one. CDR3 residues: CASSLGTVFNSPLHF. CDR3 bases: TGTGCCAGCAGCCTCGGGACAGTTTTTAATTCACCCCTCCACTTT. This chain joins TRBV7-6 and TRBJ1-6; the match to TRBD1 covers 7 bases. The V segment lost 5 bases and the J segment 6 bases; nucleotides outside the gene matches: 7. This CDR3 region has 15 residues. Germline values: CDR1 SGHVS, CDR2 FNYEAQ.